This entry lists 30 T cell receptor beta chains sequenced from one sample in a study of cytomegalovirus exposure and HLA in healthy donors. It was with 60 Vbeta and 13 Jbeta primers that the PCR ran. Profiled with immunoSEQ multiplex PCR; TCRdb holds only in-frame clones, not every one. The sample has 180,000 or so clones, around three quarters seen once. The sample taken for sequencing was PBMCs. The receptors were sampled from a woman under 40 in good health and CMV-seropositive.

The gene calls are TRBV15 and TRBJ2-1; 8 nucleotides agree with TRBD1. The length of the CDR3 is 16 residues. With 0 bases clipped from V and 1 base from J, the junction kept 2 bases outside the gene matches. CDR1 LNHNV and CDR2 YYDKDF come from the germline V gene (reference sequence). The CDR3 loop is CATSREQGVSYNEQFF. The CDR3 DNA is TGTGCCACCAGCAGAGAACAGGGGGTGTCCTACAATGAGCAGTTCTTC.

This chain links TRBV15 with TRBJ1-1; a weak D match, TRBD1 (6 bases). The germline gives CDR1 LNHNV, CDR2 YYDKDF (reference sequence). CDR3 size: 13 residues. Trimming shortened V by 7 bases and J by 8 bases, and 17 bases separated the two germline ends. The CDR3 bases are TGTGCCACCACCAGTGACAGGCCCGCGGAAGCTTTCTTT. This gives the protein CATTSDRPAEAFF. Together with reference TRBV15 and TRBJ1-1, the CDR3 gives the full variable domain: DAMVIQNPRYQVTQFGKPVTLSCSQTLNHNVMYWYQQKSSQAPKLLFHYYDKDFNNEADTPDNFQSRRPNTSFCFLDIRSPGLGDTAMYLCATTSDRPAEAFFGQGTRLTVV.

The V call is TRBV18, the J call TRBJ2-2; D perhaps matches TRBD2 (5 bases). Germline V gene data show CDR1 as KGHSH and CDR2 as LQKENI. V was trimmed by 3 bases and J by 5 bases, leaving 7 bases between them. The CDR3 has 13 residues. The CDR3 sequence: CASSPWETGELFF. CDR3 nucleotide sequence: TGTGCCAGCTCACCCTGGGAGACCGGGGAGCTGTTTTTT.

V is TRBV4-1 and J is TRBJ1-1; no firm D call. CDR3 length: 14 amino acids. Trimming stripped 3 bases from V and 4 bases from J, with 12 bases between. CDR1 and CDR2 from the germline V gene are MGHRA and YSYEKL. The CDR3 loop reads CASSQGQSGTEAFF. Here the CDR3 DNA reads TGCGCCAGCAGCCAGGGCCAGAGCGGCACTGAAGCTTTCTTT.

With respect to this clone: The same CDR3 is also encoded by other DNA sequences in this sample. This chain joins TRBV9 and TRBJ2-2, with TRBD2 identical over 9 bases. V was clipped by 1 base and J by 4 bases; unmatched bases: 8. The CDR3 extends over 17 amino acids. The V gene's germline CDR1 is SGDLS and CDR2 YYNGEE. CDR3 loop: CASSVLGGGASTGELFF. Here the CDR3 DNA reads TGTGCCAGCAGCGTACTCGGCGGGGGGGCGAGCACCGGGGAGCTGTTTTTT.

The rearrangement links TRBV14 to TRBJ1-2; the D gene is possibly TRBD1 (5 bases). The CDR3 spans 17 residues. CDR1 is SGHDN, CDR2 FVKESK, per germline. Trimming took off 0 bases at V and 4 bases at J, with 18 bases between the two ends. Here the CDR3 DNA reads TGTGCCAGCAGCCAAGATTGGTTTAGGGGCGCCATCTATGGCTACACCTTC. Residues: CASSQDWFRGAIYGYTF.

This clone appeared a few times. This chain connects TRBV6-4 to TRBJ2-3; 7 bases are a match to TRBD2. The trim removed 4 bases at V and 1 base at J, leaving 5 bases unmatched. Germline lookup yields CDR1 MRHNA and CDR2 SNTAGT. The CDR3 consists of 15 residues. CDR3 residues: CASSGGTSGTDTQYF. The CDR3 bases are TGTGCCAGCAGTGGAGGTACTAGCGGCACAGATACGCAGTATTTT.

This clone has just a few counts. The sample contains more than one DNA sequence encoding this CDR3. The chain employs TRBV6-5 and TRBJ1-1; D ambiguous. The V end lost 7 bases, the J end lost 4 bases, and 16 bases lay between the germline ends. Germline V gene lookup returns CDR1 MNHEY and CDR2 SVGAGI. CDR3 length: 14 amino acids. CDR3 sequence reads: CASNRARGFTEAFF. DNA of the CDR3: TGTGCCAGCAATCGGGCCCGGGGATTCACTGAAGCTTTCTTT.

V and J are TRBV4-2 and TRBJ1-2, with D unresolved. The V gene's germline CDR1 is LGHNA and CDR2 YNFKEQ. The length of the CDR3 is 15 residues. V was cut by 4 bases and J by 3 bases, with 15 bases left in between. The CDR3 protein is CASSPTEESDYGYTF. The DNA of the CDR3 is TGTGCCAGCAGCCCCACGGAGGAGTCTGACTATGGCTACACCTTC.

The chain combines TRBV5-1 with TRBJ1-2, with 8 bases matching TRBD1. The junction had 8 bases not matched to a gene; V was cut back by 0 bases and J by 4 bases. Germline V gene lookup returns CDR1 SGHRS and CDR2 YFSETQ. The CDR3 covers 16 residues. The DNA for the CDR3 is TGCGCCAGCAGCTTGGAATCGACAGGGGCGAGCTATGGCTACACCTTC. Translation: CASSLESTGASYGYTF.

The V call is TRBV4-3, the J call TRBJ2-5; D is unresolved. V shed 5 bases and J shed 2 bases, with 21 bases lying between them. This CDR3 is built from 17 residues. Per germline, CDR1 LGHNA and CDR2 YSLEER. CDR3 bases: TGCGCCAGCAGCTTCTCCGGAGATTCACCCGCTCAAGAGACCCAGTACTTC. This codes for CASSFSGDSPAQETQYF.

V is TRBV4-3 and J is TRBJ1-2; the D is unclear. CDR3 length equals 14 residues. The V gene lost 1 base and the J gene lost 3 bases, with 9 bases spanning the gap. In germline, CDR1 is LGHNA, CDR2 YSLEER. The CDR3 sequence is CASSQGAGDYGYTF. CDR3 nucleotide sequence: TGCGCCAGCAGCCAAGGGGCAGGTGACTATGGCTACACCTTC.

CDR3 residues: CASSPGSATNEKLFF. Written as DNA, the CDR3 is TGCGCCAGCAGTCCCGGTAGTGCAACTAATGAAAAACTGTTTTTT. The rearrangement joins TRBV5-1 to TRBJ1-4, with D uncertain. This CDR3 comprises 15 residues. Germline values: CDR1 SGHRS, CDR2 YFSETQ. Trimming took 5 bases from V and 0 from J, leaving 11 bases between them.

The J gene is TRBJ1-1, the V gene TRBV6-5; D is uncertain. Germline loops: CDR1 MNHEY, CDR2 SVGAGI. CDR3 length: 14 amino acids. Trimming removed 0 bases at V and 6 bases at J, with 11 bases between. In DNA form, the CDR3 reads TGTGCCAGCAGTTACTCGAGCTGGGGAGCTGAAGCTTTCTTT. This encodes CASSYSSWGAEAFF.

This chain joins TRBV11-2 and TRBJ2-7; D might be TRBD2 (5 bases). Trimming shortened V by 0 bases and J by 3 bases, and 9 bases separated the two germline ends. The germline V gene encodes CDR1 SGHAT and CDR2 FQNNGV. This CDR3 is built from 14 residues. The DNA for the CDR3 is TGTGCCAGCAGCTTAGACGGGGTGGACTACGAGCAGTACTTC. Residues: CASSLDGVDYEQYF.

The chain employs TRBV7-2 and TRBJ1-2, with D uncertain. The CDR3 has 13 amino acids. From germline, CDR1 is SGHTA and CDR2 FQGNSA. V was pared by 5 bases and J by 1 base, with 8 bases between. The CDR3 loop is CASSPQNNYGYTF. DNA for the CDR3: TGTGCCAGCAGCCCACAGAATAACTATGGCTACACCTTC.

V usage is TRBV9 and J usage is TRBJ2-1, with D unclear. This CDR3 comprises 14 residues. Germline CDR1 reads SGDLS; CDR2 reads YYNGEE. V shed 0 bases and J shed 4 bases, with 8 bases lying between them. CDR3 sequence: CASSVAPVYNEQFF. For the CDR3, the DNA is TGTGCCAGCAGCGTAGCTCCAGTTTACAATGAGCAGTTCTTC.

V usage is TRBV4-1 and J usage is TRBJ2-3; 9 bases agree with TRBD2. With V trimmed by 6 bases and J by 4 bases, 5 bases remained unmatched. The CDR3 is made up of 14 amino acids. The germline V gene encodes CDR1 MGHRA and CDR2 YSYEKL. CDR3 sequence reads: CASRVAGVADTQYF. CDR3 DNA sequence: TGCGCCAGCAGAGTAGCGGGAGTCGCAGATACGCAGTATTTT.

This CDR3 reads CASSASGHQETQYF. The CDR3, as DNA: TGTGCCAGTAGTGCTAGCGGGCACCAAGAGACCCAGTACTTC. The V gene is TRBV19, the J gene TRBJ2-5; 8 nucleotides match TRBD2. V lost 5 bases, J lost 0 bases, and 2 bases stayed unmatched. The CDR3 is 14 residues long. The germline V gene encodes CDR1 LNHDA and CDR2 SQIVND (reference sequence).

The V gene is TRBV27, the J gene TRBJ1-2; 10 nucleotides line up with TRBD1. This CDR3 comprises 14 residues. Trimming cost V 3 bases and J 2 bases; bases outside gene matches: 0. CDR1 and CDR2 (germline): MNHEY, SMNVEV (reference sequence). The CDR3 loop is CASSLGQGNYGYTF. DNA for the CDR3: TGTGCCAGCAGTTTGGGACAGGGGAACTATGGCTACACCTTC.

This clone was seen just once. The chain employs TRBV6-5 and TRBJ2-7; TRBD2 agrees at 11 bases. CDR3 length equals 15 residues. The germline CDR1 and CDR2 sequences are MNHEY and SVGAGI. The trim removed 9 bases at V and 3 bases at J, leaving 10 bases unmatched. DNA for the CDR3: TGTGCCAGTGGTTACTTCGGGACTAGCGGCTACGAGCAGTACTTC. Protein sequence: CASGYFGTSGYEQYF.

This clone was counted only a few times. The chain couples TRBV7-8 to TRBJ2-7; 11 bases align to TRBD1. The ends lost 5 bases at V and 5 bases at J; junction bases unmatched: 2. Germline values: CDR1 SGHVS, CDR2 FQNEAQ. The CDR3 is 13 residues long. CDR3 nucleotides: TGTGCCAGCAGCGGGGACAGGGGGGACGAGCAGTACTTC. It encodes CASSGDRGDEQYF.

CDR3 sequence: CSVEQGSTDTQYF. The CDR3 nucleotides read TGCAGCGTTGAGCAGGGTAGCACAGATACGCAGTATTTT. The chain recombines TRBV29-1 with TRBJ2-3; possible D gene TRBD1, 5 bases. The germline V and J ends were trimmed by 3 bases and 0 bases, with 7 bases remaining between them. Germline V gene sequence: CDR1 SQVTM, CDR2 ANQGSEA. The CDR3 covers 13 residues.

This chain uses TRBV19 with TRBJ1-2, with D unresolved. The germline gives CDR1 LNHDA, CDR2 SQIVND (reference sequence). The CDR3 covers 13 residues. Trimming removed 6 bases from V and 8 bases from J, with 16 bases in between. CDR3 sequence: CASSGTPLGGYTF. Written as DNA, the CDR3 is TGTGCCAGTAGCGGAACCCCCCTCGGGGGCTACACCTTC.

The genes are TRBV28 and TRBJ2-2, with 10 bases matching TRBD1. The V gene's germline CDR1 is MDHEN and CDR2 SYDVKM. This CDR3 is 15 amino acids long. Germline trimming cut 11 bases from V and 3 bases from J; bases unmatched to any gene: 9. The CDR3 bases are TGTGCCTCCCGGACAGGGGGGCAGGACACCGGGGAGCTGTTTTTT. Protein product: CASRTGGQDTGELFF.

The V gene is TRBV2, the J gene TRBJ2-1; TRBD1 matches 9 bases. The germline V gene has CDR1 SNHLY and CDR2 FYNNEI. This CDR3 is 16 amino acids long. The J segment lost 7 bases and the V segment lost 1 base, leaving 8 bases of the junction unmatched. The CDR3 sequence is CASSEGGEGTGNEQFF. As DNA, the CDR3 is TGTGCCAGCAGTGAAGGGGGTGAAGGGACAGGGAATGAGCAGTTCTTC. The entire variable domain, with the rest obtained from reference TRBV2 and TRBJ2-1, is as follows: EPEVTQTPSHQVTQMGQEVILRCVPISNHLYFYWYRQILGQKVEFLVSFYNNEISEKSEIFDDQFSVERPDGSNFTLKIRSTKLEDSAMYFCASSEGGEGTGNEQFFGPGTRLTVL.

The chain links TRBV19 to TRBJ1-1; weak D call: TRBD1 (6 bases). This CDR3 comprises 15 residues. V lost 8 bases and J 5 bases, leaving 21 bases between the germline ends. Looked up from germline, CDR1 is LNHDA and CDR2 is SQIVND (reference sequence). For the CDR3, the DNA is TGTGCCAGTTCCAGGTCTGGGGGCCCTGTGACTGAAGCTTTCTTT. It is translated as CASSRSGGPVTEAFF. Full variable domain (missing parts from reference TRBV19 and TRBJ1-1): DGGITQSPKYLFRKEGQNVTLSCEQNLNHDAMYWYRQDPGQGLRLIYYSQIVNDFQKGDIAEGYSVSREKKESFPLTVTSAQKNPTAFYLCASSRSGGPVTEAFFGQGTRLTVV.

The J gene is TRBJ2-7, the V gene TRBV4-1; a weak D match, TRBD1 (6 bases). The CDR3 is made up of 12 amino acids. Germline assignment: CDR1 MGHRA and CDR2 YSYEKL. Trimming left V 8 bases short and J 3 bases short, with 11 bases between. CDR3 bases: TGCGCCAGCCGGGCAGGGGACTACGAGCAGTACTTC. Translation: CASRAGDYEQYF.

The rearrangement links TRBV9 to TRBJ1-2, with D unresolved. V lost 3 bases, J lost 2 bases, and 20 bases lay in between. CDR3 length: 17 amino acids. CDR1 is SGDLS and CDR2 is YYNGEE in the germline V gene. The CDR3 DNA is TGTGCCAGCAGCGCCTTTGATTCGTGGGCGAAAAACTATGGCTACACCTTC. This codes for CASSAFDSWAKNYGYTF.

This clone occurred a few times. The DNA of the CDR3 is TGTGCCAGCTCACCATTCCGCGGACAGGGGGACACCGGGGAGCTGTTTTTT. Translating gives CASSPFRGQGDTGELFF. V is TRBV18 and J is TRBJ2-2; 10 nucleotides agree with TRBD1. From germline, CDR1 is KGHSH and CDR2 LQKENI. The CDR3 covers 17 residues. V shed 2 bases and J 3 bases; nucleotides not matched to a gene: 6.